This TCR beta chain derives from a study of molecular identifiers for immune sequencing clone quantification (dated by TCRdb to 2017 to 2018). A note on the overall study: For a replicate experiment, the RNA from either approximately 20,000 or 98,000 naive CD8 T cells was divided into five aliquots, and four of those aliquots went on to sequencing. This methods study benchmarked molecular-identifier clustering-based TCR repertoire sequencing (MIDCIRS) and TCR RNA copy counting, using CD8 T cells to do so. Broad study findings and their caveats: A single cell's worth of spiked-in Jurkat TCR RNA was reported detectable even among approximately 930,000 naive CD8 T cells. Modeling gave approximately 3 recovered TCR RNA copies per cell versus 8 to 10 by digital PCR, implying about 30% capture efficiency. The naive libraries included spiked-in Jurkat TCR RNA (about 9 copies' worth), and this Jurkat TCR RNA is not part of the donor repertoire. In CMV-specific effector cells, clones with more than 20 RNA copies accounted for over 98% of molecules, whereas in naive cells such clones accounted for under 1%. When barcode sub-clustering was omitted, TCR diversity was inflated by chimeric consensus sequences, with chimeras reaching as high as 47%. Highly expanded clone sizes could be underestimated if identical TCR molecules share a barcode.

The library was made by PCR. The instrument was an Illumina HiSeq 4000. Bulk TCR libraries were made following a previously described method, with the TCR primers given in Table S5. Purification of total RNA was performed with the Qiagen AllPrep DNA/RNA kit. Reads from multiple sequencing runs of the same library were pooled before analysis. In the authors' own workflow: Only reads with exact TCR constant sequence were kept, trimmed to 150 nt, and grouped by their 12-nt molecular barcodes. Reads inside each barcode group were sub-clustered using a 15% Levenshtein threshold, and a quality-weighted consensus sequence was constructed for each RNA molecule. Non-functional sequences were removed, as were lower-count sequences one edit away from another. On the basis of fitting two negative binomial distributions, barcode sub-clusters with fewer than 20% of the maximum read count were discarded. In TCRdb, the public reads were trimmed at Q25 with fastp and aligned with MiXCR, with productive beta chains retained. Rows are unified per CDR3 protein, each entry keeping the most common DNA and genes. TCRdb, not the original authors, processed these V and J calls. For this sample there are approximately 54,000 distinct CDR3 sequences; approximately 26% appear just once. The top ten hold under 2% of the sample.

V and J lose 7 bases and 5 bases, and a span of 5 bases separates them. Its CDR3 holds 10 amino acids, cysteine through phenylalanine. Left in the record is the CDR3 DNA by itself, 30 bases read in frame from the first base. Reading the germline V gene (reference sequence) gives CDR1 LNHDA and CDR2 SQIVND. Libraries of naive CD8 T cells were built from approximately 22,000 to 940,000 sorted cells, with 10%, 30% or 50% of the purified RNA used. Naive CD8 T cells were FACS-sorted as CD8+CD4-CCR7+CD45RA+ on a BD FACSAria II into RLT Plus buffer. To test detection sensitivity, Jurkat RNA equal to 9 to 10 TCR copies was added to samples of roughly 19,000-1,100,000 naive CD8 T cells. CD8 T cells were enriched with RosetteSep CD8+ T Cell Enrichment Cocktail and Ficoll-Paque, followed by ACK red cell lysis. This clonotype was seen ten or more times. The clone's antigen remains unknown. Nothing much larger sits one base from this clone, and base qualities are not available.

Sequencing was done on a sample of naive CD8+ T cells from blood, with Jurkat cell RNA spiked in. The sample's cell subset or site label, decoded: FACS-sorted CD8+CD4-CCR7+CD45RA+ naive T cells. The chain uses TRBV19 and TRBJ1-1; TRBD1 is a possible D gene, resting on 5 matching bases. This clonotype was sampled from a human donor in good health. Some libraries in this study had Jurkat cell RNA spiked in. The CDR3: CASKGTEAFF. The nucleotides read TGTGCCAGTAAGGGGACTGAAGCTTTCTTT.